Listed here are 6 T cell receptor beta chains from one sample, sequenced in a study of cytomegalovirus exposure and HLA in healthy donors. Use of 60 Vbeta and 13 Jbeta primers characterized the PCR. TCRdb keeps only in-frame clones here, not all; method: immunoSEQ multiplex PCR. The sample has 120,000 to 150,000 clones; roughly 80% are singletons. The sample consisted of PBMCs. The receptors were sampled from a man between 40 and 49 years old in good health and CMV-seropositive.

This chain links TRBV27 with TRBJ2-1; D unclear. The germline gives CDR1 MNHEY, CDR2 SMNVEV (reference sequence). V lost 3 bases to trimming and J lost 6 bases, with 9 bases between them. The CDR3 has 13 residues. In DNA form, the CDR3 reads TGTGCCAGCAGTTTTGGGTCGGGCAATGAGCAGTTCTTC. Its translation is CASSFGSGNEQFF.

The chain has TRBV6-1 and TRBJ2-2, with D possibly being TRBD1 (5 bases). Trimming pared 6 bases from V and 1 base from J, leaving 12 bases between. Germline values: CDR1 MNHNS, CDR2 SASEGT. This CDR3 is built from 15 residues. CDR3 in DNA: TGTGCCAGCAGGCTTGGGGCGCAGAACACCGGGGAGCTGTTTTTT. Translation gives CASRLGAQNTGELFF.

CDR3 nucleotides: TGTGCCAGCAGCTTGATAGCGGGAGGGCAAGAGACCCAGTACTTC. Protein product: CASSLIAGGQETQYF. The rearrangement uses TRBV7-9 and TRBJ2-5, with 11 bases lining up with TRBD2. The junction had 2 bases not matched to a gene; V was cut back by 3 bases and J by 2 bases. The CDR3 loop spans 15 amino acids. Germline-derived CDR1 and CDR2 are SEHNR and FQNEAQ (reference sequence).

CDR3 bases: TGTGCCAGTAGGACCGGGTTCAATGAGCAGTTCTTC. Translating gives CASRTGFNEQFF. The V gene is TRBV19, the J gene TRBJ2-1; D remains ambiguous. Germline CDR1 is LNHDA and CDR2 is SQIVND (reference sequence). There are 12 residues in the CDR3. Between the trimmed V and J ends, which lost 6 bases and 6 bases, there was a span of 9 bases.

The chain employs TRBV19 and TRBJ2-2, with TRBD1 identical over 7 bases. After removal of 3 bases from V and 4 bases from J, the junction contained 2 bases not matched to a gene. This CDR3 spans 14 amino acids. Germline CDR1 reads LNHDA; CDR2 reads SQIVND (reference sequence). The CDR3 DNA follows: TGTGCCAGTAGTATGACAGGGATCACCGGGGAGCTGTTTTTT. Amino acid sequence: CASSMTGITGELFF.

The sample holds one count of this clone. The J gene is TRBJ1-2, the V gene TRBV28; D not resolved. The V end lost 5 bases, the J end lost 2 bases, and 6 bases lay between the germline ends. The CDR3 covers 12 residues. Per germline, CDR1 MDHEN and CDR2 SYDVKM. This CDR3 reads CASSNRNYGYTF. The CDR3 coding sequence is TGTGCCAGCAGTAACAGAAACTATGGCTACACCTTC.